Given below is one T cell receptor (beta chain) in context. Antigen: not known. Genomic DNA in an amount of approximately 2 micrograms was extracted from cryopreserved PBMCs and used for the preparation of TCR beta libraries. These data are taken from a study of cytotoxic CD8 clonotypes in ibrutinib-treated CLL. Findings of the study overall: At ibrutinib response, clonality increased, and at progression it declined back toward baseline. The study sampled sustained-remission and progressing patients at different times. Contraction or stability on treatment characterized the public clonotypes, which were uncommon.

Using immunoSEQ multiplex PCR, the repertoire was profiled, and TCRdb retains in-frame clones only, with some absent. The sample lists more than 300,000 clones, roughly 85% occurring once. The sequencing here drew on PBMCs, taken before ibrutinib treatment. The clonotype was recovered from a human donor with chronic lymphocytic leukemia.

CDR3 sequence (DNA): TGTGCCAGCAGCCCCCTGGTGGGCGGGGGCTCCTACAATGAGCAGTTCTTC. This encodes CASSPLVGGGSYNEQFF. The V and J genes are TRBV4-2 and TRBJ2-1; 7 positions match TRBD2. CDR1 is LGHNA, CDR2 YNFKEQ, per germline. V was pared by 4 bases and J by 0 bases, with 9 bases of the junction left unmatched. The CDR3 totals 17 residues.